These T cell receptor beta chains were read from a single sample in a study of immune heterogeneity within non-small cell lung tumors. TCRdb re-called the multiplex PCR reads through MiXCR, storing one row per CDR3 protein. The data show roughly 10,000 distinct CDR3 sequences, 15% to 25% seen once. Sequences were obtained from lung tumor tissue. The source is a man in his 60s with non-small cell lung cancer. Each CDR3 is given with its conserved first and last residue. A D gene is named only where the DNA matches it firmly. Not all rows give a size; the values are once, few, many and, for expanded clones, a class.

CDR3aa	CDR3nt	v_gene	abundance	d_gene	j_gene
CASSFGIAGVVGELFF	TGCGCCAGCAGCTTTGGAATAGCGGGAGTTGTGGGGGAGCTGTTTTTT	TRBV5-1	-	TRBD2	TRBJ2-2
CASSTFFSTTNEKLFF	TGTGCCAGTAGTACCTTCTTCAGTACAACTAATGAAAAACTGTTTTTT	TRBV19	medium-sized	-	TRBJ1-4
CASSQDWSSSEYF	TGCGCCAGCAGCCAAGATTGGTCGTCTTCGGAGTACTTC	TRBV4-1	medium-sized	-	TRBJ2-7
CSAGPGTGAGNIQYF	TGCAGTGCTGGTCCCGGGACAGGTGCGGGGAACATTCAGTACTTC	TRBV20-1	-	TRBD1	TRBJ2-4
CTSSTGTGVRGYGYTF	TGTACCAGCTCGACCGGGACAGGCGTGAGAGGCTATGGCTACACCTTC	TRBV18	few	TRBD1	TRBJ1-2
CAINGVSNTGELFF	TGTGCCATCAATGGGGTGTCGAACACCGGGGAGCTGTTTTTT	TRBV10-3	-	-	TRBJ2-2
CSARGVGRVGSYEQYF	TGCAGTGCTAGGGGAGTAGGCAGGGTCGGGTCCTACGAGCAGTACTTC	TRBV20-1	medium-sized	-	TRBJ2-7
CASSLTGDTDTQYF	TGTGCCAGCAGCTTGACAGGGGACACAGATACGCAGTATTTT	TRBV7-9	few	TRBD1	TRBJ2-3
CASSQSERENEKLFF	TGCGCCAGCAGCCAATCCGAGAGGGAGAATGAAAAACTGTTTTTT	TRBV4-1	many	-	TRBJ1-4
CSVEHGVGETQYF	TGCAGCGTTGAACATGGGGTAGGAGAGACCCAGTACTTC	TRBV29-1	-	-	TRBJ2-5
CSVRGRGYSYNEQFF	TGCAGCGTTAGGGGCCGGGGTTACTCCTACAATGAGCAGTTCTTC	TRBV29-1	few	-	TRBJ2-1
CAWRQVGVDNNQPQHF	TGTGCCTGGAGGCAGGTGGGTGTGGATAATAATCAGCCCCAGCATTTT	TRBV30	-	-	TRBJ1-5
CASSWTSGSFNGELFF	TGTGCCAGCAGTTGGACTAGCGGGAGTTTCAACGGGGAGCTGTTTTTT	TRBV12-3/TRBV12-4	few	TRBD2	TRBJ2-2
CASSLAQGGMYIQYF	TGTGCCAGCAGCCTCGCACAGGGAGGAATGTACATTCAGTACTTC	TRBV13	-	-	TRBJ2-4
CSARDPWDGEAFF	TGCAGTGCTAGAGATCCCTGGGACGGTGAAGCTTTCTTT	TRBV20-1	few	-	TRBJ1-1
CASSLGLGRDKNTEAFF	TGTGCCAGCAGTTTGGGCTTGGGCAGGGACAAGAACACTGAAGCTTTCTTT	TRBV28	medium-sized	-	TRBJ1-1
CASSPLFMGTDTQYF	TGTGCCAGCTCACCCCTTTTCATGGGCACAGATACGCAGTATTTT	TRBV18	-	-	TRBJ2-3
CASSLEGGRDLSYEQYF	TGCGCCAGCAGCTTGGAGGGGGGCAGGGATCTCTCCTACGAGCAGTACTTC	TRBV5-1	-	-	TRBJ2-7
CASTPDRVAQPQHF	TGTGCCAGTACCCCAGACAGGGTGGCTCAGCCCCAGCATTTT	TRBV19	few	TRBD1	TRBJ1-5
CASSQGTGYTF	TGTGCCAGCAGCCAGGGGACTGGCTACACCTTC	TRBV12-3/TRBV12-4	medium-sized	-	TRBJ1-2
CATSRDLSGLAKNIKYF	TGTGCCACCAGCAGAGATTTAAGTGGACTAGCCAAAAACATTAAGTACTTC	TRBV15	-	TRBD2	TRBJ2-4
CASSFQFWDDVGDTQYF	TGTGCCAGCAGTTTTCAGTTTTGGGACGATGTGGGAGATACGCAGTATTTT	TRBV27	-	-	TRBJ2-3
CASRSGTKYGYTF	TGTGCCAGCAGATCCGGGACCAAGTATGGCTACACCTTC	TRBV6-1	-	-	TRBJ1-2
CASSRLGEQYF	TGTGCCAGCAGCCGGCTTGGGGAGCAGTACTTC	TRBV7-6	few	-	TRBJ2-7
CPTSLGLGGSEQFF	TGTCCCACCAGTCTGGGGCTGGGCGGTAGTGAGCAGTTCTTC	TRBV24-1	-	-	TRBJ2-1
CASSRTGGGSYEQYF	TGTGCCAGCAGCCGCACGGGGGGTGGCTCCTACGAGCAGTACTTC	TRBV11-1	many	TRBD2	TRBJ2-7
CASSTIDRPDGYTF	TGTGCCAGTAGTACGATAGACAGGCCCGATGGCTACACCTTC	TRBV19	many	-	TRBJ1-2
CASSPGDIYGYTF	TGTGCCAGCAGTCCAGGGGACATCTATGGCTACACCTTC	TRBV12-3/TRBV12-4	medium-sized	-	TRBJ1-2
CAWRGVEGYTF	TGTGCCTGGAGAGGGGTGGAAGGCTACACCTTC	TRBV30	medium-sized	-	TRBJ1-2
CAWSRPGTGNTEAFF	TGTGCCTGGAGCAGACCGGGGACAGGGAACACTGAAGCTTTCTTT	TRBV30	medium-sized	TRBD1	TRBJ1-1
CSARLAYEQYF	TGCAGTGCTAGACTGGCCTACGAGCAGTACTTC	TRBV20-1	medium-sized	-	TRBJ2-7
CASSPLVESFF	TGTGCCAGCAGCCCTTTGGTTGAATCTTTCTTT	TRBV7-9	-	-	TRBJ1-1
CASSVLLRSGSPYNEQFF	TGTGCCAGCAGTGTGTTGCTTCGGAGCGGGAGTCCCTACAATGAGCAGTTCTTC	TRBV2	many	TRBD2	TRBJ2-1
CASVDRVNQPQHF	TGTGCCAGTGTGGACAGGGTCAATCAGCCCCAGCATTTT	TRBV19	medium-sized	TRBD1	TRBJ1-5
CSGRSGRSSYNDQFF	TGCAGCGGGAGAAGCGGGAGAAGCTCCTACAATGATCAGTTCTTC	TRBV29-1	-	TRBD2	TRBJ2-1